Below are 20 T cell receptor beta chains sequenced from a single sample in a study of cytomegalovirus exposure and HLA in healthy donors. The PCR contained 60 Vbeta and 13 Jbeta primers. Using immunoSEQ multiplex PCR, the repertoire was profiled, and TCRdb retains in-frame clones only, with some absent. This sample's table has approximately 110,000 clones. Sequenced sample: PBMCs. These receptor sequences come from a man aged 25 to 45 in good health and CMV-seronegative.

The V call is TRBV7-2, the J call TRBJ1-3; 7 bases line up with TRBD1. V was clipped by 2 bases and J by 0 bases; unmatched bases: 10. Germline CDR1 and CDR2: SGHTA and FQGNSA. CDR3 length equals 18 residues. The DNA of the CDR3 is TGTGCCAGCAGCTTACCCATCACAGGGGATCACTCTGGAAACACCATATATTTT. Protein product: CASSLPITGDHSGNTIYF.

This chain joins TRBV6-5 and TRBJ1-5, with D possibly TRBD1 on 5 matching bases. Trimming stripped 6 bases from V and 0 bases from J, with 12 bases between. Germline V gives CDR1 MNHEY, CDR2 SVGAGI. The CDR3 loop spans 15 amino acids. The CDR3 coding sequence is TGTGCCAGCAGGTCAGGGATTAATAGCAATCAGCCCCAGCATTTT. It is translated as CASRSGINSNQPQHF.

The V and J genes are TRBV7-9 and TRBJ2-1; 11 positions agree with TRBD2. Germline assignment: CDR1 SEHNR and CDR2 FQNEAQ (reference sequence). This CDR3 spans 15 amino acids. V was pared by 6 bases and J by 8 bases, with 9 bases of the junction left unmatched. The CDR3 is CASRRIAGGVHEQFF. In DNA, the CDR3 is TGTGCCAGCAGGAGGATAGCGGGAGGGGTCCATGAGCAGTTCTTC.

The chain has TRBV20-1 and TRBJ2-7, with D perhaps TRBD1 (5 bases). V was shortened by 6 bases and J by 7 bases, with 13 bases between the two germline ends. The CDR3 is made up of 11 amino acids. Germline values: CDR1 DFQATT, CDR2 SNEGSKA (reference sequence). The CDR3 is CSAKGLWEQYF. The CDR3 DNA is TGCAGTGCCAAGGGGCTTTGGGAGCAGTACTTC.

The genes are TRBV2 and TRBJ1-1; 8 positions agree with TRBD1. CDR3 length equals 14 residues. With 11 bases clipped from V and 4 bases from J, the junction kept 12 bases outside the gene matches. Germline V gene data show CDR1 as SNHLY and CDR2 as FYNNEI. The CDR3 here is CADGETGVGTEAFF. DNA for the CDR3: TGTGCCGATGGGGAGACAGGGGTCGGCACTGAAGCTTTCTTT.

On this clone itself: The same CDR3 arises from other DNA sequences in this sample as well. The chain is built from TRBV30 and TRBJ2-3; D uncertain. Germline V gives CDR1 GTSNPN, CDR2 SVGIG (reference sequence). The V and J ends lost 4 bases and 0 bases respectively, with 5 bases between them. The CDR3 extends over 12 amino acids. The CDR3 loop is CAWTFSTDTQYF. The DNA of the CDR3 is TGTGCCTGGACATTTAGCACAGATACGCAGTATTTT.

The chain joins TRBV18 to TRBJ1-2; TRBD1 aligns across 7 bases. The CDR3 covers 16 residues. Germline CDR1 is KGHSH and CDR2 is LQKENI. Trimming cost V 3 bases and J 0 bases; bases outside gene matches: 7. The CDR3 spells CASSPDRDNSNYGYTF. The DNA for the CDR3 is TGTGCCAGCTCACCCGACAGGGACAACTCTAACTATGGCTACACCTTC.

This chain links TRBV5-6 with TRBJ1-1; TRBD1 might be the D (5 bases). CDR1 and CDR2 from the germline V gene are SGHDT and YYEEEE. The CDR3 is 13 residues long. V lost 4 bases to trimming and J lost 2 bases, with 9 bases between them. Written as DNA, the CDR3 is TGTGCCAGCAGCGTCCAGGGCAACACTGAAGCTTTCTTT. Amino acid sequence: CASSVQGNTEAFF.

The chain carries TRBV10-1 and TRBJ2-1; D is unclear. V was clipped by 3 bases and J by 7 bases, with 13 bases between them. Germline CDR1 is WNHNN and CDR2 is SYGVQD (reference sequence). The CDR3 spans 14 residues. The CDR3 region has the DNA TGCGCCAGCAGTGAACCGGAGAGGAATAATGAGCAGTTCTTC. Its protein product is CASSEPERNNEQFF.

The CDR3 bases are TGTGCCAGCAGCCATTTTAGCGGGAGCTCCTACAATGAGCAGTTCTTC. Protein sequence: CASSHFSGSSYNEQFF. V usage is TRBV5-4 and J usage is TRBJ2-1, with 9 nucleotides matching TRBD2. This CDR3 is built from 16 residues. After removal of 4 bases from V and 0 bases from J, the junction contained 5 bases not matched to a gene. CDR1 and CDR2 from the germline V gene are SGHNT and YYREEE (reference sequence).

The gene calls are TRBV10-3 and TRBJ2-1; weak D call: TRBD2 (6 bases). V dropped 3 bases and J dropped 5 bases, with 14 bases sitting between them. This CDR3 has 15 residues. The germline gives CDR1 ENHRY, CDR2 SYGVKD. CDR3 sequence reads: CAISEGRGRNNEQFF. The CDR3 nucleotides are TGTGCCATCAGTGAAGGGCGGGGCCGCAACAATGAGCAGTTCTTC.

Remarks on this clone: This CDR3 is also generated by other DNA sequences in the sample. The V and J genes are TRBV11-2 and TRBJ2-7; 8 nucleotides agree with TRBD1. Unmatched junction bases numbered 9, after V lost 6 bases and J lost 5 bases. The CDR3 runs to 14 residues. Looked up from germline, CDR1 is SGHAT and CDR2 is FQNNGV. The CDR3 protein is CASSRLTGGHEQYF. DNA of the CDR3: TGTGCCAGCAGTCGGTTAACAGGGGGTCACGAGCAGTACTTC.

The V gene is TRBV28, the J gene TRBJ2-7; tentative D call: TRBD2 (5 bases). Germline V gene data show CDR1 as MDHEN and CDR2 as SYDVKM. The V end was cut by 6 bases, the J end by 2 bases, with 14 bases between. The CDR3 spans 14 residues. CDR3 nucleotides: TGTGCCAGCAGCTTCGGCGACGGGGCCTACGAGCAGTACTTC. Translating gives CASSFGDGAYEQYF.

The rearrangement joins TRBV6-1 to TRBJ2-5; D might be TRBD1 (6 bases). Trimming pared 5 bases from V and 5 bases from J, leaving 12 bases between. The germline V gene encodes CDR1 MNHNS and CDR2 SASEGT. The CDR3 is made up of 13 amino acids. CDR3 sequence reads: CASSWGQEETQYF. DNA of the CDR3: TGTGCCAGCAGTTGGGGACAAGAGGAGACCCAGTACTTC.

Here the CDR3 DNA reads TGTGCCAGCAGTCCTGGGGGGGTAGACTCCTACGAGCAGTACTTC. Translation gives CASSPGGVDSYEQYF. This chain uses TRBV6-1 with TRBJ2-7; 7 bases map to TRBD2. The CDR3 is 15 residues long. V lost 5 bases to trimming and J lost 0 bases; unmatched junction nucleotides: 7. Germline V gene lookup returns CDR1 MNHNS and CDR2 SASEGT.

The V and J genes are TRBV7-3 and TRBJ2-1; TRBD1 aligns across 7 bases. The CDR3 is made up of 13 amino acids. J was trimmed by 4 bases and V by 5 bases; bases with no gene match: 2. CDR1 SGHTA and CDR2 FQGTGA come from the germline V gene. Written as DNA, the CDR3 is TGTGCCAGCAGCCAGGGACAGTACAATGAGCAGTTCTTC. This codes for CASSQGQYNEQFF.

This chain links TRBV5-1 with TRBJ1-1, with D tentatively TRBD1 (6 bases). Germline CDR1 SGHRS, CDR2 YFSETQ. The CDR3 covers 14 residues. V was trimmed by 5 bases and J by 1 base, leaving 12 bases between them. CDR3 nucleotide sequence: TGCGCCAGCAGTCGGAACAGGGCGAACACTGAAGCTTTCTTT. Its translation is CASSRNRANTEAFF.

The CDR3 bases are TGTGCCAGCAGTGCCTATACCTACAATGAGCAGTTCTTC. Translation gives CASSAYTYNEQFF. The chain carries TRBV6-1 and TRBJ2-1, with no clear D. This CDR3 spans 13 amino acids. The ends were cut back, 4 bases at V and 2 bases at J, with 6 bases in the middle. Germline CDR1 is MNHNS and CDR2 is SASEGT.

The chain recombines TRBV18 with TRBJ1-2; tentative D call: TRBD1 (6 bases). Germline V gene lookup returns CDR1 KGHSH and CDR2 LQKENI. Trimming took off 5 bases at V and 3 bases at J, with 10 bases between the two ends. CDR3 length equals 13 residues. Here the CDR3 reads CASSSGGDYGYTF. The CDR3 region has the DNA TGTGCCAGCTCATCGGGGGGCGACTATGGCTACACCTTC. Drawing the rest from reference TRBV18 and TRBJ1-2, the complete variable domain is NAGVMQNPRHLVRRRGQEARLRCSPMKGHSHVYWYRQLPEEGLKFMVYLQKENIIDESGMPKERFSAEFPKEGPSILRIQQVVRGDSAAYFCASSSGGDYGYTFGSGTRLTVV.

The rearrangement joins TRBV29-1 to TRBJ2-3; D possibly corresponds to TRBD2 (5 bases). CDR1 SQVTM and CDR2 ANQGSEA come from the germline V gene. The V end lost 3 bases, the J end lost 6 bases, and 16 bases lay between the germline ends. The CDR3 is 14 amino acids. CDR3 sequence reads: CSVEVRGRHDTQYF. CDR3 sequence (DNA): TGCAGCGTTGAGGTACGGGGTCGACATGATACGCAGTATTTT.